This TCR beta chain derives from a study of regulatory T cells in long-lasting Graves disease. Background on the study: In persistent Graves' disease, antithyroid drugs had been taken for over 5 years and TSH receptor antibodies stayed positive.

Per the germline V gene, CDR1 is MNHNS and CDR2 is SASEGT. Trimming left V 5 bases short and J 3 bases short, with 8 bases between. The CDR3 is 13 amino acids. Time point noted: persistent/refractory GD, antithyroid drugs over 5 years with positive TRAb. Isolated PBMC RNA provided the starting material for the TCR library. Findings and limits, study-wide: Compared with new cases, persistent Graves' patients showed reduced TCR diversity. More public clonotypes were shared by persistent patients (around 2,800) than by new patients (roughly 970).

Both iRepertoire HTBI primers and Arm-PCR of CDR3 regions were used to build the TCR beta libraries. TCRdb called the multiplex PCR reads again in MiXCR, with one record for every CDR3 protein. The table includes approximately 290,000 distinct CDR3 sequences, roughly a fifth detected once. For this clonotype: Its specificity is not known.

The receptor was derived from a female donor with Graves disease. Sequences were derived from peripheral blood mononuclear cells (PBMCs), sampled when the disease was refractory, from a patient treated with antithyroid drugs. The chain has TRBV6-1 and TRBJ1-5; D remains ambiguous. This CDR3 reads CASSLHPNQPQHF. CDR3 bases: TGTGCCAGCAGTCTTCACCCCAATCAGCCCCAGCATTTT.